The 22 T cell receptor beta chains in this list originate from one sample, sequenced in a study of glioma-infiltrating T cells. The iRepertoire nested amplicon-rescue multiplex PCR amplified TCR alpha and beta CDR3s from RNA. Using its own MiXCR run on the multiplex PCR reads, TCRdb lists one record per CDR3 protein. This sample has about 5,800 distinct CDR3 sequences, with 28% found just once. The sequencing sample was made of glioma tissue, nonneoplastic brain tissue, or PBMCs (not recorded which). The receptors were sampled from a human donor with low-grade glioma or glioblastoma, undergoing nonglioma brain surgery, or in good health (not recorded which).

V is TRBV4-3 and J is TRBJ2-1, with 10 bases identical to TRBD2. This CDR3 has 14 residues. The V and J ends lost 4 bases and 5 bases, in that order; junction bases with no gene match: 2. Germline CDR1 LGHNA, CDR2 YSLEER. The CDR3 nucleotides read TGCGCCAGCAGCCGTACTAGCGGGGACAATGAGCAGTTCTTC. Translation gives CASSRTSGDNEQFF.

This clonotype rates as medium-sized. This chain joins TRBV2 and TRBJ1-6; D gene uncertain. V dropped 5 bases and J dropped 10 bases, with 15 bases sitting between them. Germline CDR1 is SNHLY and CDR2 is FYNNEI. The CDR3 length is 14 residues. The CDR3 here is CASSYGSEKSPLHF. CDR3 bases: TGTGCCAGCAGTTACGGGTCCGAAAAATCACCCCTCCACTTT.

This clonotype was seen only a few times. V usage is TRBV29-1 and J usage is TRBJ1-2; D remains ambiguous. From germline, CDR1 is SQVTM and CDR2 ANQGSEA. V was cut by 4 bases and J by 5 bases, with 14 bases left in between. CDR3 size: 13 residues. CDR3 nucleotides: TGCAGCGTTGCTCCAGAACCAGCATATGGCTACACCTTC. Encoded protein: CSVAPEPAYGYTF.

This clonotype was counted many times. The V gene is TRBV20-1, the J gene TRBJ2-1; 10 positions agree with TRBD2. V was pared by 5 bases and J by 0 bases, with 4 bases of the junction left unmatched. The CDR3 has 15 amino acids. Germline V gene sequence: CDR1 DFQATT, CDR2 SNEGSKA (reference sequence). The CDR3 here is CSAPSSGSSYNEQFF. The DNA of the CDR3 is TGCAGTGCTCCCTCTAGCGGGAGCTCCTACAATGAGCAGTTCTTC.

Notes on this clonotype: At one end the junction does not follow the germline gene, possibly because of a read error. This chain uses TRBV7-2 with TRBJ2-5; D possibly corresponds to TRBD1 (6 bases). This CDR3 is built from 14 residues. Germline-derived CDR1 and CDR2 are SGHTA and FQGNSA. The CDR3 loop reads CASSLAWGQKTQYF. The CDR3 bases are TGTGCTAGCAGCTTAGCGTGGGGGCAAAAGACCCAGTACTTC.

Many counts were recorded for this clonotype. The chain is built from TRBV7-9 and TRBJ2-2; D is perhaps TRBD2 (5 bases). The CDR3 has 14 amino acids. CDR1 is SEHNR and CDR2 is FQNEAQ in the germline V gene (reference sequence). Trimming took off 6 bases at V and 5 bases at J, with 13 bases between the two ends. CDR3 amino acids: CASRRISGTGELFF. The DNA of the CDR3 is TGTGCCAGCAGGCGTATCTCGGGGACCGGGGAGCTGTTTTTT.

By its share, this clonotype is medium-sized. The chain combines TRBV7-2 with TRBJ2-5, with 8 bases identical to TRBD1. CDR3 length equals 15 residues. Germline CDR1 reads SGHTA; CDR2 reads FQGNSA. The junction had 7 bases not matched to a gene; V was cut back by 5 bases and J by 2 bases. CDR3 residues: CASSRQGISQETQYF. DNA of the CDR3: TGTGCCAGCAGCCGACAGGGGATATCTCAAGAGACCCAGTACTTC.

This clonotype appeared many times. The genes are TRBV5-4 and TRBJ1-2, with a weak D call TRBD1 (5 bases). Germline V gene lookup returns CDR1 SGHNT and CDR2 YYREEE (reference sequence). The V end was cut by 4 bases, the J end by 4 bases, with 26 bases between. The CDR3 totals 18 residues. For the CDR3, the DNA is TGTGCCAGCAGCCCCGGTGGGGCGTCTCAGGGTTCGATCTATGGCTACACCTTC. This gives the protein CASSPGGASQGSIYGYTF.

The chain combines TRBV25-1 with TRBJ2-5; D remains unclear. The CDR3 spans 13 residues. Germline V gene sequence: CDR1 MGHDK, CDR2 SYGVNS. The V end lost 10 bases, the J end lost 1 base, and 13 bases lay between the germline ends. DNA of the CDR3: TGTGCCACCAATTCACAGACCCAAGAGACCCAGTACTTC. The encoded protein is CATNSQTQETQYF.

Ten or more counts support this clonotype. This chain joins TRBV12-3 or TRBV12-4 and TRBJ1-1; D is ambiguous. The CDR3 totals 14 residues. V dropped 5 bases and J dropped 5 bases, with 15 bases sitting between them. The CDR3 DNA is TGTGCCAGCAGTAGGCGGGGTGGGGTGACTGAAGCTTTCTTT. It specifies CASSRRGGVTEAFF.

This clonotype is labeled medium-sized (0.01 to 0.1%). V and J are TRBV6-2 or TRBV6-3 and TRBJ2-5; D is unclear. Germline CDR1 and CDR2: MNHEY and SVGEGT. The CDR3 sequence is 12 residues long. Trimming left V 10 bases short and J 7 bases short, with 16 bases between. CDR3 loop: CATRPDGSTQYF. CDR3 sequence (DNA): TGTGCCACCCGACCGGACGGCTCGACCCAGTACTTC.

This clonotype has a count of ten or more. This rearrangement joins TRBV10-3 to TRBJ1-2; 8 positions agree with TRBD1. Trimming removed 3 bases from V and 4 bases from J; junction bases left unmatched: 10. There are 16 residues in the CDR3. Germline CDR1 is ENHRY and CDR2 is SYGVKD. CDR3 in DNA: TGTGCCATCAGTGATGGGGTTCAGGGGGCCCTCTATGGCTACACCTTC. The encoded protein is CAISDGVQGALYGYTF.

This chain uses TRBV28 with TRBJ2-7; D uncertain. CDR1 MDHEN and CDR2 SYDVKM come from the germline V gene. V lost 4 bases and J 0 bases, leaving 16 bases between the germline ends. This CDR3 is built from 16 residues. The CDR3 coding sequence is TGTGCCAGCAGTTACACGGGCGGCTTTAGCTCCTACGAGCAGTACTTC. It is translated as CASSYTGGFSSYEQYF.

This clonotype was recorded at least ten times. V gene TRBV7-2 combines with J gene TRBJ2-5; TRBD1 matches at 7 bases. V dropped 3 bases and J dropped 2; count of bases not matched to a gene: 9. Germline V gene sequence: CDR1 SGHTA, CDR2 FQGNSA. This CDR3 contains 16 residues. The CDR3, as DNA: TGTGCCAGCAGCTTCTCCGGGACAGATCTTCAAGAGACCCAGTACTTC. It specifies CASSFSGTDLQETQYF. Based on the CDR3 plus reference TRBV7-2 and TRBJ2-5, the full variable domain is GAGVSQSPSNKVTEKGKDVELRCDPISGHTALYWYRQSLGQGLEFLIYFQGNSAPDKSGLPSDRFSAERTGGSVSTLTIQRTQQEDSAVYLCASSFSGTDLQETQYFGPGTRLLVL.

Within the sample, this clonotype is large. This chain connects TRBV27 to TRBJ2-7, with a tentative D call TRBD1 (5 bases). Germline V gene data show CDR1 as MNHEY and CDR2 as SMNVEV (reference sequence). CDR3 length: 13 residues. The V end was cut by 2 bases, the J end by 7 bases, with 12 bases between. CDR3 region: CASSLAPGREQYV. CDR3 sequence (DNA): TGTGCCAGCAGTTTAGCCCCAGGGCGAGAGCAGTACGTC.

V is TRBV5-6 and J is TRBJ2-3, with 8 bases lining up with TRBD1. CDR3 size: 13 residues. Germline CDR1 SGHDT, CDR2 YYEEEE. CDR3 in DNA: TGTGTTAGCAGCCCGCAGGGGGCCAATACGCAGTATTTT. Amino acids: CVSSPQGANTQYF.

The chain is built from TRBV6-2 or TRBV6-3 and TRBJ1-1; D call uncertain. From germline, CDR1 is MNHEY and CDR2 SVGEGT. The CDR3 is made up of 11 amino acids. The V and J ends lost 4 bases and 5 bases respectively, with 5 bases between them. CDR3 nucleotide sequence: TGTGCCAGCAGTTTAGGGACTGAAGCTTTCTTT. Its translation: CASSLGTEAFF.

Many counts were recorded for this clonotype. The chain recombines TRBV4-1 with TRBJ2-1; unclear D gene. V lost 4 bases, J lost 9 bases, and 13 bases lay in between. The CDR3 runs to 13 residues. Germline V gene data show CDR1 as MGHRA and CDR2 as YSYEKL. CDR3 residues: CASSPHEAFEQFF. CDR3 nucleotide sequence: TGCGCCAGCAGCCCCCACGAGGCTTTTGAGCAGTTCTTC.

This clonotype was recorded a few times. The chain combines TRBV12-3 or TRBV12-4 with TRBJ2-5; 7 bases align to TRBD2. Germline trimming cut 6 bases from V and 9 bases from J; bases unmatched to any gene: 7. CDR3 length equals 12 residues. DNA for the CDR3: TGTGCCAGCAGGGGGGGGGGGGAGGCCCAGTACTTC. Translated, it gives CASRGGGEAQYF.

This clonotype was observed at least ten times. The chain couples TRBV12-3 or TRBV12-4 to TRBJ2-3; D is perhaps TRBD1 (6 bases). This CDR3 region has 13 residues. Trimming left V 6 bases short and J 4 bases short, with 11 bases between. The CDR3 sequence is CASSLQGPDTQYF. DNA of the CDR3: TGTGCCAGCAGCTTACAGGGTCCAGATACGCAGTATTTT.

This clonotype was detected many times. The chain links TRBV12-3 or TRBV12-4 to TRBJ2-3; D assignment may be TRBD1 or TRBD2 (5 bases each). Trimming cost V 2 bases and J 11 bases, with 11 bases left between them. This CDR3 comprises 12 residues. CDR3 amino acids: CASSLSGRRQYF. In DNA, the CDR3 is TGTGCCAGCAGTTTATCGGGACGTAGGCAGTATTTT.

This clonotype is medium-sized (0.01 to 0.1%) within its sample. The chain carries TRBV3-1 and TRBJ1-1; no clear D gene. Germline V CDR1 and CDR2: LGHDT, YNNKEL (reference sequence). The V gene lost 7 bases and the J gene lost 5 bases, with 8 bases spanning the gap. The CDR3 runs to 11 residues. In nucleotides, the CDR3 is TGTGCCAGCAACCGCGGGACTGAAGCTTTCTTT. As protein: CASNRGTEAFF.